A single sample is the source of the 3 T cell receptor beta chains below, sequenced in a study of T-cell reconstitution after alpha-beta-depleted transplantation in children (dated by TCRdb to the mid-2010s). Library preparation was by PCR. Sequencing was performed on an Illumina HiSeq 2500. To normalize quantification of the TCRbeta repertoire, the TCR libraries were built with molecular barcoding that relied on unique molecular identifiers. The public sequencing data were trimmed at Q25 with fastp and processed into clonotypes with MiXCR by TCRdb, which kept only in-frame beta chains. When rows share a CDR3 protein, they turn into one entry using the most common DNA and genes. The table for this sample lists about 360,000 distinct CDR3 sequences; 13% of them were counted only once. The ten largest clones add up to around 4.5% of the sample. This sample comprised PBMCs, obtained from the stem cell graft. The receptors were gathered from a human donor who donated a stem cell graft to a child with Fanconi anemia.

On this clonotype: Possible read error: a much larger clone is one base away. This rearrangement joins TRBV4-3 to TRBJ2-1; D is uncertain. CDR1 and CDR2 (germline): LGHNA, YSLEER. The CDR3 has 15 amino acids. The CDR3 DNA reads as TGCGCCTGCAGCCAAGAAGCCCCCGAAGGCAATGAGCAGTTCTTC. It specifies CACSQEAPEGNEQFF.

The rearrangement links TRBV27 to TRBJ2-7; TRBD1 aligns across 7 bases. V lost 7 bases to trimming and J lost 5 bases; unmatched junction nucleotides: 14. CDR1 MNHEY and CDR2 SMNVEV come from the germline V gene (reference sequence). CDR3 length: 15 amino acids. The CDR3 loop reads CASKGLAGGFNEQYF. The CDR3, as DNA: TGTGCCAGCAAGGGCTTGGCAGGGGGTTTTAACGAGCAGTACTTC.

There are a few counts of this clonotype. V and J are TRBV7-2 and TRBJ2-1, with D perhaps TRBD1 or TRBD2 (5 bases each). V was pared by 3 bases and J by 5 bases, with 11 bases between. Looked up from germline, CDR1 is SGHTA and CDR2 is FQGNSA. The CDR3 contains 14 residues. The CDR3 sequence is CASSLPGPNNEQFF. The DNA for the CDR3 is TGTGCCAGCAGCTTGCCGGGACCCAACAATGAGCAGTTCTTC.